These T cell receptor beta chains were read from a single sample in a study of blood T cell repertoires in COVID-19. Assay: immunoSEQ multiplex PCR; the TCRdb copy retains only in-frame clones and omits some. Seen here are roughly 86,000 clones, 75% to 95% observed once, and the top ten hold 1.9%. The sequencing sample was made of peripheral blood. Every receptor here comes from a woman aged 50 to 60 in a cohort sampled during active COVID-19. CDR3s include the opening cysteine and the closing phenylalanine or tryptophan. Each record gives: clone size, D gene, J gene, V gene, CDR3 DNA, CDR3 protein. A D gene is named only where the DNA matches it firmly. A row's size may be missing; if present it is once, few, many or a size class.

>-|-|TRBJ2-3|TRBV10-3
TGTGCCATCAGTGATGGAGCTACGCAGTATTTT
CAISDGATQYF
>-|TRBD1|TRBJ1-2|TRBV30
TGTGCCTGGAGTCCGAGGACAGGGCAGGAGGGTGGCTACACCTTC
CAWSPRTGQEGGYTF
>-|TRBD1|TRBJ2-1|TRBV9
TGTGCCAGCAGCGTGACAGGGGGCGCTTACAATGAGCAGTTCTTC
CASSVTGGAYNEQFF
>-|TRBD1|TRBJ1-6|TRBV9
TGTGCCAGCAGCGTAGCCGGGACAGCCAATTCACCCCTCCACTTT
CASSVAGTANSPLHF
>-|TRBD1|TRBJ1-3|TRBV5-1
TGCGCCAGCAGCATGGGACAGGTGATCTCTGGAAACACCATATATTTT
CASSMGQVISGNTIYF
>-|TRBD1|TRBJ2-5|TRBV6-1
TGTGCCAGCAGTGACAGGGGGCGCTCAGAGACCCAGTACTTC
CASSDRGRSETQYF
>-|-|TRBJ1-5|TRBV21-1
TGTGCCAGCAGCAAAGGGACAGGGTTATATCAGCCCCAGCATTTT
CASSKGTGLYQPQHF
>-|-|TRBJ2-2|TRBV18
TGTGCCAGCTCACCAATATTTCAGGGAAAGAACACCGGGGAGCTGTTTTTT
CASSPIFQGKNTGELFF
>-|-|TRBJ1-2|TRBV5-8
TGTGCCAGCATGAGGGTGGGCGATGGCTACACCTTC
CASMRVGDGYTF
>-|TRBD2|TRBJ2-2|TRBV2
TGTGCCAGCAGTGAACGGGGGGGCCGGTCCCTCGCCGGGGAGCTGTTTTTT
CASSERGGRSLAGELFF
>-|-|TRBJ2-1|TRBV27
TGTGCCAGCAGTTCGTGGGGGGCGGGGGATGAGCAGTTCTTC
CASSSWGAGDEQFF
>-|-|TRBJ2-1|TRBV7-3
TGTGCCAGCAGGGTGGGGCCTACCTACAATGAGCAGTTCTTC
CASRVGPTYNEQFF
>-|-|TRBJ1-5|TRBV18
TGTGCCAGCTCACCCGGGGGGCTCAGCCAGCCCCAGCATTTT
CASSPGGLSQPQHF
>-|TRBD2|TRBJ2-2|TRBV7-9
TGTGCCAGCAGCTTAGTGGGGACTAGCTCCGGGGAGCTGTTTTTT
CASSLVGTSSGELFF
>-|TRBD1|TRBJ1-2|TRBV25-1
TGTGCCAGCAGTGAATTAGGGGGCATCTCTAACTATGGCTACACCTTC
CASSELGGISNYGYTF
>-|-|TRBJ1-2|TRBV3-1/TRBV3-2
TGTGCCAGCAGCCCGACGACAGCTAACTATGGCTACACCTTC
CASSPTTANYGYTF
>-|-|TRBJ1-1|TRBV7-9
TGTGCCAGCAGCTTGGCAGGGAACACTGAAGCTTTCTTT
CASSLAGNTEAFF
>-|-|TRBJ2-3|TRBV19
TGTGCCTGTACCCTCCGGGGAATGGCGTATTTT
CACTLRGMAYF
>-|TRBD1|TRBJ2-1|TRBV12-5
TGTGCTAGTGGTTTGGGAACCGGGACAGGCCAGTTCTTC
CASGLGTGTGQFF
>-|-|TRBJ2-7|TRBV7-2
TGTGCCAGCAGCTTAGGAGGTAGTATATCAGCGCAGTACTTC
CASSLGGSISAQYF
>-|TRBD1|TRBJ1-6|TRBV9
TGTGCCAGCAGCCTAGGGACAGGGTATAATTCACCCCTCCACTTT
CASSLGTGYNSPLHF
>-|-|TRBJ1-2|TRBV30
TGTGCCTGGAGTAGAGGGCATGGCTACACCTTC
CAWSRGHGYTF
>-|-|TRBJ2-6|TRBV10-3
TGTGCCACCAGACGGAGCTCTGGGGCCAACGTCCTGACTTTC
CATRRSSGANVLTF
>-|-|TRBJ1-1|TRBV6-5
TGTGCCAGCAGTTACGGAGGGATTGAAACTGAAGCTTTCTTT
CASSYGGIETEAFF
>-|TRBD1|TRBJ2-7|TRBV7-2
TGTGCCAGCAGCCAAGTAACAGGGGGGAGGTACGAGCAGTACTTC
CASSQVTGGRYEQYF
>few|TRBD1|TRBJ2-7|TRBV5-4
TGTGCCAGCAGCCCGCGGGGACAGGCAATTGCCGCCGAGCAGTACTTC
CASSPRGQAIAAEQYF
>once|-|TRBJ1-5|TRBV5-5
TGTGCCAGCAGCTTGGTCCCCCTGGAGAGCAATCAGCCCCAGCATTTT
CASSLVPLESNQPQHF
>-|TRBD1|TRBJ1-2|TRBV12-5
TGTGCTAGTGGTTTCGGGACAGGGGATAGGGACACCTTC
CASGFGTGDRDTF
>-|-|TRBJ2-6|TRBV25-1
TGTGCCAGCAGTGAATTTGGGCAGGGGGGCTCTGGGGCCAACGTCCTGACTTTC
CASSEFGQGGSGANVLTF
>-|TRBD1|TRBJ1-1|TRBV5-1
TGCGCCAGCAGCTTCTCTGGACAGGGACCGAACACTGAAGCTTTCTTT
CASSFSGQGPNTEAFF
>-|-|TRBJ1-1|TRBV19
TGTGCCAGTAGTATACCTGGACGATCCGGGATGAACACTGAAGCTTTCTTT
CASSIPGRSGMNTEAFF
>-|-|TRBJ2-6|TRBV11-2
TGTGCCAGCAGCTCACTCCCTGGGGCCAACGTCCTGACTTTC
CASSSLPGANVLTF
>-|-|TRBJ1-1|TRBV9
TGTGCCAGCAGCCTGGCCCCGAACACTGAAGCTTTCTTT
CASSLAPNTEAFF
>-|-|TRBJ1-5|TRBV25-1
TGTGCCAGCAGTGATAGGTTCGGGAATCAGCCCCAGCATTTT
CASSDRFGNQPQHF
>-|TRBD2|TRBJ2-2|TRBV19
TGTGCCAGTAGTCCCGGGACTAGCGCCTACACCGGGGAGCTGTTTTTT
CASSPGTSAYTGELFF
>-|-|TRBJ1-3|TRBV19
TGTGCCAGTAGTACTAGTCGCGTGACTGGAAACACCATATATTTT
CASSTSRVTGNTIYF
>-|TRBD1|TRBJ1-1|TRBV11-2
TGTGCCAGCAGCCGCACCTCGACAGGGATGAACACTGAAGCTTTCTTT
CASSRTSTGMNTEAFF
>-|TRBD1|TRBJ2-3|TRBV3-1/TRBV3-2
TGTGCCAGCAGCCAGCGACCAGGGGGCACAGTCACAGATACGCAGTATTTT
CASSQRPGGTVTDTQYF
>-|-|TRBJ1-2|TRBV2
TGTGCCAGCAGTGGTTATGACTCCTATGGCTACACCTTC
CASSGYDSYGYTF
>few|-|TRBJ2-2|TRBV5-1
TGCGCCAGCAGCTTGGGGGCAGGGGAGCTGTTTTTT
CASSLGAGELFF
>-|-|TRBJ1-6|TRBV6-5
TGTGCCAGCAAAGAGCTGATCAATTCACCCCTCCACTTT
CASKELINSPLHF
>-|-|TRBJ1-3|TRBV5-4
TGTGCCAGCAGCTTAGATAGGGGATCCGGAAACACCATATATTTT
CASSLDRGSGNTIYF
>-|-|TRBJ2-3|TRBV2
TGTGCCAGCAGAGCCACGGCGGCAGATACGCAGTATTTT
CASRATAADTQYF